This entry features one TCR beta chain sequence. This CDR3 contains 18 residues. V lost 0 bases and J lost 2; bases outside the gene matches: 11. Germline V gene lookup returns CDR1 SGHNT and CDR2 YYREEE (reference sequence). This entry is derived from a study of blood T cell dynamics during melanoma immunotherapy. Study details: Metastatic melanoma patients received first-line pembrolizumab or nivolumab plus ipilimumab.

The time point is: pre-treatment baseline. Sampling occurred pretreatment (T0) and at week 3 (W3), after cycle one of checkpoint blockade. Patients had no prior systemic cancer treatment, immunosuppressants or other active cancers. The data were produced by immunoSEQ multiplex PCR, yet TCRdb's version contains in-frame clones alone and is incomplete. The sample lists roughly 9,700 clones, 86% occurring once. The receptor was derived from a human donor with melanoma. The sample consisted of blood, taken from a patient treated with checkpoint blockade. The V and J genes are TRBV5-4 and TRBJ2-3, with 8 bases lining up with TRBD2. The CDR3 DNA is TGTGCCAGCAGCTTGGCCCTCCTCGCGGGAGGAAACACAGATACGCAGTATTTT. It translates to CASSLALLAGGNTDTQYF.